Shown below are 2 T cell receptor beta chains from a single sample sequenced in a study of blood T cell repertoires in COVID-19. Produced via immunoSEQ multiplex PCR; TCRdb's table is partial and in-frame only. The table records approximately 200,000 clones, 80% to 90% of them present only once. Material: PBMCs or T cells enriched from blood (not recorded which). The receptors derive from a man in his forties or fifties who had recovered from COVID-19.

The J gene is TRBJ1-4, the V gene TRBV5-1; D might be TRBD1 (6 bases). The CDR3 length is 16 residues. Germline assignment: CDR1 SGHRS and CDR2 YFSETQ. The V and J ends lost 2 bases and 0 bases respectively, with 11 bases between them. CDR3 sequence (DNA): TGCGCCAGCAGCTTTTCAGGGGAAACAACTAATGAAAAACTGTTTTTT. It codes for CASSFSGETTNEKLFF.

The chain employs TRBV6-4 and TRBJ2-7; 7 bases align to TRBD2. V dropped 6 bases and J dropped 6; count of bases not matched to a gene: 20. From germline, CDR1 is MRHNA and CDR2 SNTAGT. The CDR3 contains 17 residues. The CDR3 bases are TGTGCCAGCAGCCCCACGGGAGGATTTCGCGGGGCCTTCGAGCAGTACTTC. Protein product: CASSPTGGFRGAFEQYF.